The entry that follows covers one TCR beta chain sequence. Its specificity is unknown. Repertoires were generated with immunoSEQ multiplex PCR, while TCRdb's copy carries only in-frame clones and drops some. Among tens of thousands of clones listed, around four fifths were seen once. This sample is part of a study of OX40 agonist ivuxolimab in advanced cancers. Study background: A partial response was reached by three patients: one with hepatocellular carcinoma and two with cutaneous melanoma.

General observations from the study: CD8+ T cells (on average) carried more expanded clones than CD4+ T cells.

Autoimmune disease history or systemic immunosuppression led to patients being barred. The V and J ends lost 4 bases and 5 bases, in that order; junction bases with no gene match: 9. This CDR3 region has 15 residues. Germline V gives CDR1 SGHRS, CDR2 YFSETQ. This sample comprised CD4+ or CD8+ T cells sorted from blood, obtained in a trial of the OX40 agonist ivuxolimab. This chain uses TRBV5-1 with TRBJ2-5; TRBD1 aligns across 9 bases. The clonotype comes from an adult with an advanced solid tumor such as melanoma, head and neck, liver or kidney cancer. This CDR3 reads CASSPLQGATETQYF. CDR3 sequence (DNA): TGCGCCAGCAGCCCGTTACAGGGGGCAACGGAGACCCAGTACTTC. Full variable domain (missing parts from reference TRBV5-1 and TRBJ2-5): KAGVTQTPRYLIKTRGQQVTLSCSPISGHRSVSWYQQTPGQGLQFLFEYFSETQRNKGNFPGRFSGRQFSNSRSEMNVSTLELGDSALYLCASSPLQGATETQYFGPGTRLLVL.